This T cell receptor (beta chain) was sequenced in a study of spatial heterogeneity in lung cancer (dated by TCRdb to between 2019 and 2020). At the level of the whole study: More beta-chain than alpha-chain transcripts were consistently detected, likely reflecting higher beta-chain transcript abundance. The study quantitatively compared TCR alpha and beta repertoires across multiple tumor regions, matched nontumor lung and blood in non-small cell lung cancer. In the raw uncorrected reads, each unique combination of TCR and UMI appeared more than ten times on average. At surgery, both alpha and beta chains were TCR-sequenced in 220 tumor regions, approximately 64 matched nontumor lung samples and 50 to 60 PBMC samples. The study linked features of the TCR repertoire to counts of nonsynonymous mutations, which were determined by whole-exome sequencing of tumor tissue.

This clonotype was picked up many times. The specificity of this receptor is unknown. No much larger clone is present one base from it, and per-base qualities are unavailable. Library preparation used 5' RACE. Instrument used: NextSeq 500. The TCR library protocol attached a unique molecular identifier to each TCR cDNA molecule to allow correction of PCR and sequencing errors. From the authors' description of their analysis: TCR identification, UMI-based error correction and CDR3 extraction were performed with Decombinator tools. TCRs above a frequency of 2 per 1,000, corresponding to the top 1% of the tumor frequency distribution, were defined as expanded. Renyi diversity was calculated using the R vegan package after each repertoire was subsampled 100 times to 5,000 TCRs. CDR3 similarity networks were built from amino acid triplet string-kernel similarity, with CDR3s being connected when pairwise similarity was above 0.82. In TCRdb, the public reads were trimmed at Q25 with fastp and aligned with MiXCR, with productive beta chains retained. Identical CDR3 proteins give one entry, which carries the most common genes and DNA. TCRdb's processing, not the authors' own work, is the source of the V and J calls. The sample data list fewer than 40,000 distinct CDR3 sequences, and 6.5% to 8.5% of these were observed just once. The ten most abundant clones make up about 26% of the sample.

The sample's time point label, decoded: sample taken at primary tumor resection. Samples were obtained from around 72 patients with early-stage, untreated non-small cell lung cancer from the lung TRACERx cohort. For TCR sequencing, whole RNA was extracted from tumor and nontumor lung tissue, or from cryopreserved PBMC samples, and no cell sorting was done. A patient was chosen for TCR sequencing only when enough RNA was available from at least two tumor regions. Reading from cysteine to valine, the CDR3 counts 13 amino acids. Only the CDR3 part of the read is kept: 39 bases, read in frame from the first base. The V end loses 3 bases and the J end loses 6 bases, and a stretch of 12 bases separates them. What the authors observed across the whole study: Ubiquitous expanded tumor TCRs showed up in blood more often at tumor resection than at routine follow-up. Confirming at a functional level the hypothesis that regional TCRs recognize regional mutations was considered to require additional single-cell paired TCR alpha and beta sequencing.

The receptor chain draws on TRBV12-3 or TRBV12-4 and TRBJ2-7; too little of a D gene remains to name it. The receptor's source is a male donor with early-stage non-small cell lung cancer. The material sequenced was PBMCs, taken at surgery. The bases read TGTGCCAGCAGTTTTCACCGCTTAGCCGAGCAGTACGTC. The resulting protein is CASSFHRLAEQYV.